A single sample is the source of the 31 T cell receptor beta chains below, sequenced in a study of CD4 T cells in relation to SARS-CoV-2 and coronaviruses. The data were produced by immunoSEQ multiplex PCR, yet TCRdb's version contains in-frame clones alone and is incomplete. The sample lists about 64,000 clones, about 94% seen once, with about 0.14% in the top ten. CD4+ T cells from unexposed donors were obtained before the COVID-19 pandemic (2011-2018). The source material was naive CD4+ T cells from PBMCs. Indicated subset: naive CD4+ T cells isolated by negative enrichment. These receptors were obtained from a human donor in good health.

The chain combines TRBV11-2 with TRBJ2-1; D may be TRBD2 (6 bases). Trimming cost V 3 bases and J 6 bases, with 18 bases left between them. The germline CDR1 and CDR2 sequences are SGHAT and FQNNGV. This CDR3 is built from 16 residues. In DNA, the CDR3 is TGTGCCAGCAGCTTTTCCCGGCGACTAGGCTTCAATGAGCAGTTCTTC. This gives the protein CASSFSRRLGFNEQFF.

This chain connects TRBV7-9 to TRBJ2-5; 9 bases match TRBD1. This CDR3 is built from 15 residues. The germline V gene encodes CDR1 SEHNR and CDR2 FQNEAQ (reference sequence). V lost 1 base and J lost 2; bases outside the gene matches: 2. This CDR3 reads CASSLGDREQETQYF. The CDR3 coding sequence is TGTGCCAGCAGCTTAGGGGACAGGGAACAAGAGACCCAGTACTTC.

The chain joins TRBV7-9 to TRBJ2-7; 9 bases match TRBD2. The CDR3 sequence is 17 residues long. V shed 1 base and J 0 bases; nucleotides not matched to a gene: 7. Germline V gene data show CDR1 as SEHNR and CDR2 as FQNEAQ (reference sequence). The CDR3 here is CASSLGSTSGISYEQYF. In DNA form, the CDR3 reads TGTGCCAGCAGCTTAGGTTCGACTAGCGGCATCTCCTACGAGCAGTACTTC.

This sequence joins TRBV7-2 and TRBJ2-7; TRBD1 or TRBD2 may be the D gene (6 bases each). The CDR3 runs to 16 residues. Deletions cut 2 bases from V and 2 bases from J, with 16 bases between. The germline gives CDR1 SGHTA, CDR2 FQGNSA. Written as DNA, the CDR3 is TGTGCCAGCAGCTTATTGGGGGGCTACGTCGCCTACGAGCAGTACTTC. It specifies CASSLLGGYVAYEQYF.

This rearrangement joins TRBV9 to TRBJ1-1; D ambiguous. The V gene lost 2 bases and the J gene lost 1 base, with 12 bases spanning the gap. Germline values: CDR1 SGDLS, CDR2 YYNGEE. This CDR3 contains 15 residues. CDR3 DNA: TGTGCCAGCAGCGTTATGCCGGGCCGGAACACTGAAGCTTTCTTT. This translates into CASSVMPGRNTEAFF.

This chain uses TRBV3-1 (or the pseudogene TRBV3-2) with TRBJ1-6; TRBD1 agrees at 8 bases. CDR1 is LGHDT and CDR2 is YNNKEL in the germline V gene (reference sequence). V lost 1 base, J lost 2 bases, and 4 bases stayed unmatched. CDR3 length: 17 residues. This CDR3 reads CASSQGPGQAYNSPLHF. CDR3 sequence (DNA): TGTGCCAGCAGCCAAGGACCGGGACAGGCCTATAATTCACCCCTCCACTTT.

This clone has a single count. The V call is TRBV5-1, the J call TRBJ2-7; tentative D call: TRBD1 (6 bases). With 4 bases removed from V and 3 bases from J, the gap between germline ends came to 14 bases. The CDR3 length is 14 residues. Germline V gene data show CDR1 as SGHRS and CDR2 as YFSETQ. CDR3 in DNA: TGCGCCAGCAGCGAGGACAGTGGGATCTACGAGCAGTACTTC. Protein sequence: CASSEDSGIYEQYF.

V usage is TRBV9 and J usage is TRBJ1-2; 8 nucleotides line up with TRBD1. Trimming removed 0 bases from V and 4 bases from J; junction bases left unmatched: 5. CDR1 and CDR2 from the germline V gene are SGDLS and YYNGEE. The CDR3 is 15 amino acids. CDR3 amino acids: CASSVEAGGAYGYTF. The CDR3 DNA reads TGTGCCAGCAGCGTAGAGGCAGGGGGCGCCTATGGCTACACCTTC.

The chain joins TRBV5-6 to TRBJ1-2; 7 nucleotides agree with TRBD1. V trimming: 4 bases; J trimming: 3 bases; junction bases outside the gene matches: 9. Germline assignment: CDR1 SGHDT and CDR2 YYEEEE. This CDR3 is built from 15 residues. For the CDR3, the DNA is TGTGCCAGCAGCATCCGGGACAGAATATACTATGGCTACACCTTC. This translates into CASSIRDRIYYGYTF.

This clone was seen just once. The chain carries TRBV25-1 and TRBJ1-1; perhaps TRBD1 as D (6 bases). Germline CDR1 reads MGHDK; CDR2 reads SYGVNS. This CDR3 contains 15 residues. Trimming took off 2 bases at V and 1 base at J, with 11 bases between the two ends. The CDR3 reads CASSERVQGNTEAFF. The CDR3 DNA reads as TGTGCCAGCAGTGAAAGAGTACAGGGGAACACTGAAGCTTTCTTT. Based on the CDR3 plus reference TRBV25-1 and TRBJ1-1, the full variable domain is EADIYQTPRYLVIGTGKKITLECSQTMGHDKMYWYQQDPGMELHLIHYSYGVNSTEKGDLSSESTVSRIRTEHFPLTLESARPSHTSQYLCASSERVQGNTEAFFGQGTRLTVV.

The CDR3 DNA reads TGTGCCAGTAGTATAATGGGACGGGACACAGATACGCAGTATTTT. As protein: CASSIMGRDTDTQYF. The rearrangement uses TRBV19 and TRBJ2-3; D tentatively fits TRBD1 or TRBD2 (5 bases each). The V end was cut by 2 bases, the J end by 2 bases, with 11 bases between. This CDR3 comprises 15 residues. CDR1 is LNHDA, CDR2 SQIVND, per germline (reference sequence).

This chain connects TRBV5-1 to TRBJ1-5; 7 positions agree with TRBD1. Germline V gene data show CDR1 as SGHRS and CDR2 as YFSETQ. CDR3 length: 15 residues. V lost 1 base to trimming and J lost 0 bases; unmatched junction nucleotides: 1. The CDR3 is CASSLTGDSNQPQHF. CDR3 sequence (DNA): TGCGCCAGCAGCTTGACAGGGGATAGCAATCAGCCCCAGCATTTT.

This chain links TRBV24-1 with TRBJ2-1; 7 positions match TRBD1. The CDR3 totals 15 residues. CDR1 is KGHDR, CDR2 SFDVKD, per germline. The V segment lost 9 bases and the J segment 6 bases; nucleotides outside the gene matches: 13. DNA of the CDR3: TGTGCCACCGATCTTTCAGGGGGTCCCGGCAATGAGCAGTTCTTC. Its protein is CATDLSGGPGNEQFF.

The sample holds a few counts of this clone. The chain employs TRBV7-7 and TRBJ2-2; no reliable D call. The CDR3 is 12 residues long. In germline, CDR1 is SSHAT, CDR2 FNYEAQ (reference sequence). V was pared by 1 base and J by 6 bases, with 3 bases between. CDR3 sequence reads: CASSLGAGELFF. The CDR3, as DNA: TGTGCCAGCAGCTTAGGAGCCGGGGAGCTGTTTTTT.

V gene TRBV5-5 combines with J gene TRBJ2-7; TRBD2 agrees at 14 bases. V dropped 1 base and J dropped 4; count of bases not matched to a gene: 7. The germline V gene has CDR1 SGHKS and CDR2 YYEKEE (reference sequence). This CDR3 is 17 amino acids long. CDR3 loop: CASSLLVGLAGVYEQYF. DNA of the CDR3: TGTGCCAGCAGCTTGTTGGTGGGACTAGCGGGAGTTTACGAGCAGTACTTC.

V and J are TRBV19 and TRBJ1-2; D remains ambiguous. V was shortened by 3 bases and J by 7 bases, with 15 bases between the two germline ends. The CDR3 sequence is 14 residues long. The germline CDR1 and CDR2 sequences are LNHDA and SQIVND (reference sequence). CDR3 DNA: TGTGCCAGTAGTATTATCTCAATCAGCGGTGGCTACACCTTC. Amino acid sequence: CASSIISISGGYTF.

This chain uses TRBV5-1 with TRBJ2-3, with TRBD2 matching over 12 bases. Germline CDR1 and CDR2: SGHRS and YFSETQ. The CDR3 is 16 amino acids. V shed 0 bases, J shed 6 bases, and the junction held 5 bases outside the gene matches. The CDR3 here is CASSLELAGGEDTQYF. In DNA, the CDR3 is TGCGCCAGCAGCTTGGAACTAGCGGGAGGAGAGGATACGCAGTATTTT.

CDR3 sequence: CASSPLAGAYEQYF. The CDR3 DNA reads TGCGCCAGCAGCCCCCTAGCGGGTGCCTACGAGCAGTACTTC. V gene TRBV5-1 combines with J gene TRBJ2-7; 8 bases match TRBD2. Trimming at V came to 4 bases and at J to 2 bases, leaving 5 bases not matched to a gene. This CDR3 spans 14 amino acids. Germline V gene data show CDR1 as SGHRS and CDR2 as YFSETQ. Supplemented by reference TRBV5-1 and TRBJ2-7, the full variable domain reads KAGVTQTPRYLIKTRGQQVTLSCSPISGHRSVSWYQQTPGQGLQFLFEYFSETQRNKGNFPGRFSGRQFSNSRSEMNVSTLELGDSALYLCASSPLAGAYEQYFGPGTRLTVT.

The table lists this clone with a few counts. The chain carries TRBV10-3 and TRBJ2-7; no definite D call. This CDR3 is built from 13 residues. Germline V gives CDR1 ENHRY, CDR2 SYGVKD. V was pared by 6 bases and J by 3 bases, with 12 bases between. CDR3 coding DNA: TGTGCCATCAGAGGTGGTAGAGACTACGAGCAGTACTTC. This gives the protein CAIRGGRDYEQYF.

The rearrangement joins TRBV4-2 to TRBJ2-5, with 10 bases lining up with TRBD1. V dropped 1 base and J dropped 2; count of bases not matched to a gene: 4. The CDR3 is 16 residues long. Germline CDR1 reads LGHNA; CDR2 reads YNFKEQ. CDR3 nucleotide sequence: TGTGCCAGCAGCCAAGGGGACAGGGGAACTCAAGAGACCCAGTACTTC. Translating gives CASSQGDRGTQETQYF.

The chain recombines TRBV14 with TRBJ2-7; D is possibly TRBD1 (5 bases). The CDR3 consists of 15 residues. V lost 1 base and J 3 bases, leaving 13 bases between the germline ends. Germline V gives CDR1 SGHDN, CDR2 FVKESK. This CDR3 is CASSQGWRQGYEQYF. The CDR3 DNA reads TGTGCCAGCAGCCAAGGATGGCGGCAGGGCTACGAGCAGTACTTC.

The chain is built from TRBV5-1 and TRBJ1-4; D call uncertain. V was trimmed by 4 bases and J by 8 bases, leaving 18 bases between them. The CDR3 spans 15 residues. Looked up from germline, CDR1 is SGHRS and CDR2 is YFSETQ. The CDR3 sequence: CASSGGGASDEKLFF. The CDR3, as DNA: TGCGCCAGCAGCGGCGGAGGAGCGTCTGACGAAAAACTGTTTTTT.

The chain has TRBV6-2 or TRBV6-3 and TRBJ2-1, with TRBD2 matching 8 bases. Trimming cost V 2 bases and J 5 bases; bases outside gene matches: 5. The CDR3 runs 15 residues. Germline V CDR1 and CDR2: MNHEY, SVGEGT. In nucleotides, the CDR3 is TGTGCCAGCAGTTACCAGCGGGGGATTAACAATGAGCAGTTCTTC. Protein sequence: CASSYQRGINNEQFF.

The rearrangement uses TRBV27 and TRBJ2-1, with TRBD1 as a possible D gene (5 bases). Trimming shortened V by 7 bases and J by 3 bases, and 16 bases separated the two germline ends. Germline V CDR1 and CDR2: MNHEY, SMNVEV (reference sequence). The CDR3 contains 15 residues. CDR3 in DNA: TGTGCCAGCAACTCAGCAGGGTATGGCTACAATGAGCAGTTCTTC. Translation: CASNSAGYGYNEQFF.

The gene calls are TRBV28 and TRBJ2-2; weak D call: TRBD2 (6 bases). V was pared by 3 bases and J by 1 base, with 6 bases between. The CDR3 has 14 residues. Per germline, CDR1 MDHEN and CDR2 SYDVKM. The CDR3 nucleotides read TGTGCCAGCAGTTTGGGAGGGAACACCGGGGAGCTGTTTTTT. Residues: CASSLGGNTGELFF.

The V gene is TRBV4-1, the J gene TRBJ2-2; D unresolved. The germline V gene has CDR1 MGHRA and CDR2 YSYEKL. The CDR3 spans 11 residues. Trimming removed 4 bases from V and 6 bases from J, with 3 bases in between. CDR3 sequence (DNA): TGCGCCAGCAGCCGGTCCGGGGAGCTGTTTTTT. Protein: CASSRSGELFF.

The chain carries TRBV9 and TRBJ2-5; the D gene could be TRBD1 or TRBD2 (5 bases each). CDR1 is SGDLS, CDR2 YYNGEE, per germline. This CDR3 contains 15 residues. Trimming stripped 0 bases from V and 5 bases from J, with 14 bases between. The DNA for the CDR3 is TGTGCCAGCAGCGTAGGGACGTGGGGGAGCGAGACCCAGTACTTC. Encoded protein: CASSVGTWGSETQYF.

This rearrangement joins TRBV6-5 to TRBJ2-3; TRBD2 might be the D (6 bases). There are 14 residues in the CDR3. Trimming stripped 11 bases from V and 2 bases from J, with 17 bases between. Per the germline V gene, CDR1 is MNHEY and CDR2 is SVGAGI. The CDR3 spells CASCERVVTDTQYF. CDR3 coding DNA: TGTGCCTCCTGTGAGCGGGTCGTCACAGATACGCAGTATTTT.

The chain has TRBV11-2 and TRBJ1-1, with 7 positions matching TRBD1. This CDR3 comprises 17 residues. The V segment lost 6 bases and the J segment 3 bases; nucleotides outside the gene matches: 16. Germline assignment: CDR1 SGHAT and CDR2 FQNNGV. Here the CDR3 reads CASRQSDTGAGDTEAFF. CDR3 DNA sequence: TGTGCCAGCAGACAATCAGACACAGGGGCAGGGGACACTGAAGCTTTCTTT.

The rearrangement joins TRBV5-1 to TRBJ2-7; 9 positions match TRBD1. The V gene's germline CDR1 is SGHRS and CDR2 YFSETQ. The CDR3 is 17 amino acids. V dropped 2 bases and J dropped 4; count of bases not matched to a gene: 13. The CDR3 here is CASSFINGTGYRYEQYF. In DNA, the CDR3 is TGCGCCAGCAGCTTTATAAATGGGACAGGGTATCGGTACGAGCAGTACTTC.

The chain joins TRBV6-1 to TRBJ2-3; D gene ambiguous. Looked up from germline, CDR1 is MNHNS and CDR2 is SASEGT. Trimming cost V 2 bases and J 6 bases, with 6 bases left between them. The CDR3 is made up of 12 amino acids. CDR3 DNA sequence: TGTGCCAGCAGTGAATTGGCGGATACGCAGTATTTT. This codes for CASSELADTQYF.